This TCR beta chain was identified during a study of blood T cell repertoires in COVID-19. Across the whole study: Before being deemed recovered, Cohort 3 donors had two negative PCRs, clearance, or symptom resolution. T cells, B-cell-depleted T cells, or PBMCs provided the cDNA or gDNA that served as material.

Individuals aged about 18 to 100 years were recruited from 24 US areas. Allocation to cohorts depended on clinical history reported by the participants. Only in-frame clones appear in the TCRdb table, and some are missing; sequencing was by immunoSEQ multiplex PCR. The repertoire holds over 110,000 clones, about 87% seen once, with roughly 4% in the top ten. Unmatched junction bases numbered 14, after V lost 4 bases and J lost 4 bases. Germline CDR1 reads SGHVS; CDR2 reads FQNEAQ. This CDR3 is 17 amino acids long. The genes are TRBV7-8 and TRBJ2-5; 8 bases map to TRBD2. This receptor was taken from a man aged 50 to 60 in a cohort exposed to, infected with or recovered from COVID-19 (not recorded which). Sequenced: PBMCs or T cells enriched from blood (not recorded which). The CDR3: CASSSVAGPRTPETQYF. As DNA, the CDR3 is TGTGCCAGCAGCTCCGTAGCGGGGCCGCGGACCCCAGAGACCCAGTACTTC.